This TCR beta chain was profiled in a study of blood T cell repertoires in COVID-19. Study-wide background: Nucleic acid was either cDNA or gDNA, and it came from T cells, B-cell-depleted T cells, or PBMCs.

V lost 9 bases, J lost 2 bases, and 7 bases lay in between. The germline V gene has CDR1 SNHLY and CDR2 FYNNEI. There are 12 residues in the CDR3. This clone was picked up a small number of times. Measured with immunoSEQ multiplex PCR; TCRdb has only the in-frame clones, and not every one. The sample shows some 340,000 clones, around 83% of them seen only once. Across roughly 25 US areas, participants ranged in age from 18 to 89 years. Which cohort a participant joined came from the clinical history participants gave. Symptom resolution, clearance, or two negative PCRs marked the recovered donors of Cohort 3.

V is TRBV2 and J is TRBJ1-4; the D is unclear. The clonotype comes from a woman in her forties or fifties who had recovered from COVID-19. Sequencing used PBMCs or T cells enriched from blood (not recorded which). The CDR3 loop is CARGGTNEKLFF. CDR3 sequence (DNA): TGTGCCAGAGGAGGCACTAATGAAAAACTGTTTTTT.